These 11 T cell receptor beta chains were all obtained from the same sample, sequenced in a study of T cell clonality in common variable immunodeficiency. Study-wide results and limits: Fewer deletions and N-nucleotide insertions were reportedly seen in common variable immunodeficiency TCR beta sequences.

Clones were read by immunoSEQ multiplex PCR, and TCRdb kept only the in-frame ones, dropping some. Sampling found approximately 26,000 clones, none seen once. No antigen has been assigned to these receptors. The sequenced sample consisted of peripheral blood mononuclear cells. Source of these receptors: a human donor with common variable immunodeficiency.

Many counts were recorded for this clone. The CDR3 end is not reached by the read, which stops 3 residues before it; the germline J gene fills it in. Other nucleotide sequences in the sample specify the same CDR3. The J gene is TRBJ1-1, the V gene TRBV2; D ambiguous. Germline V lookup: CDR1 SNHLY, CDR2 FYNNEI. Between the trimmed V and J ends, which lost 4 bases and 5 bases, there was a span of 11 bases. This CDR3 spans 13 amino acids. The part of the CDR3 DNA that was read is TGTGCCAGCAGTGGCCAGGTGTGGACTGAA. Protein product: CASSGQVWTE. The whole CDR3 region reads CASSGQVWTEAFF.

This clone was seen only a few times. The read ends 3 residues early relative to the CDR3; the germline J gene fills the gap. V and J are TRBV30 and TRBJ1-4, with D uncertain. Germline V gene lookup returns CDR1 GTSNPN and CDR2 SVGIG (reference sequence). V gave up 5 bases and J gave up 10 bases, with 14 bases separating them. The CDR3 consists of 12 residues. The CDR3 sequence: CAWGHPRGKLFF. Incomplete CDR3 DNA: TGTGCCTGGGGCCACCCTCGCGGAAAA.

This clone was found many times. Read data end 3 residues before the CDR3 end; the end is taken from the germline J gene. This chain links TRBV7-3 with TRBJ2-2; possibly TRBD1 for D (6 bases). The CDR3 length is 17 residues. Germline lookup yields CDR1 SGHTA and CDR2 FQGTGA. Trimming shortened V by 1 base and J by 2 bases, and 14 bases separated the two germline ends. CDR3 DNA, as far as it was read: TGTGCCAGCAGCTTAATGGTTGGACAGCTTAACACCGGGGAG. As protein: CASSLMVGQLNTGE. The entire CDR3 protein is CASSLMVGQLNTGELFF.

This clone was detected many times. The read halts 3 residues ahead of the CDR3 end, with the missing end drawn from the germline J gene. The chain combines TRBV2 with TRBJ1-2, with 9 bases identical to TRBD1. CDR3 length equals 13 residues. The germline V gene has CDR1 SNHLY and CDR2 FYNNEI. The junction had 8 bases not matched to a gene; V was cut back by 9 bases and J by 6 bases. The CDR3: CARTGGFGDGYTF. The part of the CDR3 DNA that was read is TGTGCCAGAACAGGGGGCTTCGGTGATGGC.

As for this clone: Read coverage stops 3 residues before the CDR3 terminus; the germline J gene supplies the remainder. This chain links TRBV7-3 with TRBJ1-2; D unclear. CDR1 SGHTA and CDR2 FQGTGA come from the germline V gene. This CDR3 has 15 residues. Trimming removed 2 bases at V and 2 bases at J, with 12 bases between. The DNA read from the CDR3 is TGTGCCAGCAGCTTAGGGCAGAACCCCAACTATGGC. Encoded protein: CASSLGQNPNYG. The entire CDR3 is CASSLGQNPNYGYTF.

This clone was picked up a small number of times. The part of the CDR3 DNA that was read is TGTGCCAGCAGCGCTGGCACAGGGCCCTACGAG. Encoded protein: CASSAGTGPYE. The complete CDR3 reads CASSAGTGPYEQYF. The chain joins TRBV2 to TRBJ2-7; D is perhaps TRBD1 (6 bases). Read data end 3 residues before the CDR3 end; the end is taken from the germline J gene. Trimming removed 6 bases from V and 2 bases from J, with 14 bases in between. Per germline, CDR1 SNHLY and CDR2 FYNNEI. This CDR3 spans 14 amino acids.

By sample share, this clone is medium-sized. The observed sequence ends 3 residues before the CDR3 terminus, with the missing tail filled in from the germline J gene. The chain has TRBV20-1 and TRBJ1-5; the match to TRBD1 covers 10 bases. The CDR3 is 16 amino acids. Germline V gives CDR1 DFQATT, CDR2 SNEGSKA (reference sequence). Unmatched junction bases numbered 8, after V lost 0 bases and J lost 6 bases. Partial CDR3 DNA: TGCAGTGCTAGAGATATCGGACAGGGGGTGACTCAGCCC. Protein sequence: CSARDIGQGVTQP. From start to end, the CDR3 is CSARDIGQGVTQPQHF.

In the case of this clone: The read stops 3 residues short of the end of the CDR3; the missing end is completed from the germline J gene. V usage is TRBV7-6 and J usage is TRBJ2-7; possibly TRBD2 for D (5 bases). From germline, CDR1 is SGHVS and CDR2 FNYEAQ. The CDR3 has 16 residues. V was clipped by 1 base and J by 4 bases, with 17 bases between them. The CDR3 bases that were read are TGTGCCAGCAGCTTAGGTCCGGCGGGCAATTGGTACGAG. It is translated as CASSLGPAGNWYE. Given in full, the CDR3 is CASSLGPAGNWYEQYF.

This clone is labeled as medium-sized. CDR3 sequence: CASSTRGPTGEQFF. CDR3 DNA, as far as it was read: TGTGCCAGCAGCACCCGCGGGCCTACGGGTGAG. This chain links TRBV9 with TRBJ2-1, with D possibly TRBD2 on 5 matching bases. The CDR3 end falls 3 residues outside the read, so it is completed with the germline J gene. The CDR3 covers 14 residues. V gave up 4 bases and J gave up 9 bases, with 17 bases separating them. Germline V gene lookup returns CDR1 SGDLS and CDR2 YYNGEE.

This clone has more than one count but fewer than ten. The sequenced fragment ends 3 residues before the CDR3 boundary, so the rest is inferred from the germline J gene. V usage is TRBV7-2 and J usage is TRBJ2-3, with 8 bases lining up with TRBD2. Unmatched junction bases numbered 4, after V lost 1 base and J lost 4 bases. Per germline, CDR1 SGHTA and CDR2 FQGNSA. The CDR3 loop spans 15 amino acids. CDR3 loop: CASSLGLAGPDTQYF. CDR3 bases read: TGTGCCAGCAGCTTAGGGCTAGCGGGTCCAGATACG.

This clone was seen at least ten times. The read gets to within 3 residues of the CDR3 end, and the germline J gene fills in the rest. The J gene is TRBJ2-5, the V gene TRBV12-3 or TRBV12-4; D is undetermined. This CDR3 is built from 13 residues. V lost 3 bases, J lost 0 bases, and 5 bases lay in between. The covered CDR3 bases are TGTGCCAGCAGTTTCCAGGACCAAGAGACC. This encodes CASSFQDQET. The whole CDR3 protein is CASSFQDQETQYF.